One and the same sample provided the 31 T cell receptor beta chains below, sequenced in a study of human T cells and chemical hapten exposure. TCRdb reanalysed the RACE reads using MiXCR and keeps one entry per CDR3 protein. The sample includes under 200,000 distinct CDR3 sequences, more than 12% of them seen just once. The time point denotes: patch test 1, 2 weeks after DPC sensitization. The treatment: therapeutic diphenylcyclopropenone sensitization with weekly scalp DPC. Here the sequenced sample was whole blood, taken in connection with sensitization to the hapten diphenylcyclopropenone (DPC). These receptors were collected from a woman under 40 with alopecia areata. Some clones in this sample may be carry-over from other donors' samples.

The rearrangement joins TRBV29-1 to TRBJ2-3; 8 nucleotides agree with TRBD1. Germline assignment: CDR1 SQVTM and CDR2 ANQGSEA. The CDR3 totals 14 residues. V gave up 5 bases and J gave up 7 bases; unmatched junction bases: 11. The CDR3 is CSVLAGQGLYTQYF. The CDR3 DNA is TGCAGCGTTCTAGCCGGACAGGGTCTGTATACGCAGTATTTT.

This clonotype was seen only a few times. V and J are TRBV28 and TRBJ2-5, with a weak D call TRBD2 (6 bases). V lost 6 bases and J 5 bases, leaving 13 bases between the germline ends. Germline lookup yields CDR1 MDHEN and CDR2 SYDVKM. The CDR3 is made up of 13 amino acids. Written as DNA, the CDR3 is TGTGCCAGCAGCACACCTGGGGGGGAGACCCAGTACTTC. Protein: CASSTPGGETQYF. The full variable domain, its missing parts supplied by reference TRBV28 and TRBJ2-5, is DVKVTQSSRYLVKRTGEKVFLECVQDMDHENMFWYRQDPGLGLRLIYFSYDVKMKEKGDIPEGYSVSREKKERFSLILESASTNQTSMYLCASSTPGGETQYFGPGTRLLVL.

The V and J genes are TRBV4-3 and TRBJ1-4, with D possibly TRBD1 on 5 matching bases. V was cut by 1 base and J by 5 bases, with 11 bases left in between. Germline assignment: CDR1 LGHNA and CDR2 YSLEER. The CDR3 has 15 residues. CDR3 bases: TGCGCCAGCAGCCAAGGGCGACAGAAAAATGAAAAACTGTTTTTT. It encodes CASSQGRQKNEKLFF.

The DNA for the CDR3 is TGTGCCAGCAGTAGTACCCGCAATCAGCCCCAGCATTTT. Encoded protein: CASSSTRNQPQHF. V and J are TRBV7-2 and TRBJ1-5; no reliable D call. The germline V gene encodes CDR1 SGHTA and CDR2 FQGNSA. Trimming cost V 6 bases and J 2 bases, with 8 bases left between them. CDR3 length: 13 residues.

This clonotype showed up many times. CDR3 amino acids: CASSPGQGPYNEQFF. In DNA form, the CDR3 reads TGTGCCAGCAGTCCGGGACAGGGGCCTTACAATGAGCAGTTCTTC. This sequence joins TRBV6-6 and TRBJ2-1; 10 positions agree with TRBD1. Germline CDR1 reads MNHNY; CDR2 reads SVGAGI (reference sequence). This CDR3 comprises 15 residues. V dropped 5 bases and J dropped 4; count of bases not matched to a gene: 5.

Many counts were recorded for this clonotype. The chain combines TRBV6-2 or TRBV6-3 with TRBJ1-5; 8 nucleotides align to TRBD1. V was pared by 6 bases and J by 4 bases, with 5 bases of the junction left unmatched. This CDR3 has 14 amino acids. Germline V CDR1 and CDR2: MNHEY, SVGEGT. CDR3 residues: CASRETGENQPQHF. The CDR3 bases are TGTGCCAGCAGAGAGACAGGGGAGAATCAGCCCCAGCATTTT.

V is TRBV4-3 and J is TRBJ1-2, with 7 nucleotides matching TRBD1. Per germline, CDR1 LGHNA and CDR2 YSLEER. V lost 4 bases, J lost 0 bases, and 2 bases stayed unmatched. This CDR3 has 14 residues. CDR3 sequence reads: CASSPDRANYGYTF. In nucleotides, the CDR3 is TGCGCCAGCAGCCCTGACAGGGCTAACTATGGCTACACCTTC.

This clonotype was counted ten times or more. CDR3 region: CASSYIVTGGYEQFF. CDR3 sequence (DNA): TGTGCCAGCAGTTACATTGTGACAGGGGGATATGAGCAGTTCTTC. The genes are TRBV6-5 and TRBJ2-1; TRBD1 aligns across 9 bases. Trimming took 2 bases from V and 8 from J; bases not matched to a gene: 7. Germline assignment: CDR1 MNHEY and CDR2 SVGAGI. This CDR3 comprises 15 residues.

The gene calls are TRBV7-2 and TRBJ1-5; the match to TRBD1 covers 7 bases. CDR3 length: 20 amino acids. Germline V gene data show CDR1 as SGHTA and CDR2 as FQGNSA. V gave up 4 bases and J gave up 2 bases; unmatched junction bases: 20. The CDR3: CASSSRQRGRGVRGNQPQHF. The CDR3 region has the DNA TGTGCCAGCAGCTCCCGGCAAAGGGGGCGAGGGGTGCGGGGCAATCAGCCCCAGCATTTT. The whole variable domain, filled in from reference TRBV7-2 and TRBJ1-5, reads GAGVSQSPSNKVTEKGKDVELRCDPISGHTALYWYRQSLGQGLEFLIYFQGNSAPDKSGLPSDRFSAERTGGSVSTLTIQRTQQEDSAVYLCASSSRQRGRGVRGNQPQHFGDGTRLSIL.

This clonotype was found once. This rearrangement joins TRBV5-5 to TRBJ2-6; weak D call: TRBD2 (6 bases). Per the germline V gene, CDR1 is SGHKS and CDR2 is YYEKEE (reference sequence). The CDR3 contains 17 residues. V lost 6 bases and J 3 bases, leaving 19 bases between the germline ends. CDR3 loop: CASIHRPGTYGANVLTF. The CDR3, as DNA: TGTGCCAGCATCCATAGACCGGGGACTTATGGGGCCAACGTCCTGACTTTC.

This sequence joins TRBV10-2 and TRBJ1-6, with D perhaps matching TRBD1 (5 bases). V was clipped by 6 bases and J by 7 bases, with 7 bases between them. Germline CDR1 WSHSY, CDR2 SAAADI. This CDR3 contains 12 residues. CDR3 sequence reads: CASRYRNSPLHF. In nucleotides, the CDR3 is TGCGCCAGCAGGTACAGGAATTCACCCCTCCACTTT.

V gene TRBV7-2 combines with J gene TRBJ2-2; 9 bases agree with TRBD2. Germline trimming cut 3 bases from V and 5 bases from J; bases unmatched to any gene: 7. Germline CDR1 reads SGHTA; CDR2 reads FQGNSA. The CDR3 totals 16 residues. Written as DNA, the CDR3 is TGTGCCAGCAGCTTCGTGCGGGGGGGCCGGACCGGGGAGCTGTTTTTT. Encoded protein: CASSFVRGGRTGELFF.

This clonotype was counted between two and nine times. The chain recombines TRBV4-2 with TRBJ1-2, with TRBD1 matching over 7 bases. The CDR3 covers 14 residues. Unmatched junction bases numbered 4, after V lost 2 bases and J lost 4 bases. Germline assignment: CDR1 LGHNA and CDR2 YNFKEQ. CDR3 nucleotides: TGTGCCAGCAGCCAAATGCGGGACAGCTATGGCTACACCTTC. Its protein product is CASSQMRDSYGYTF.

This clonotype was recorded at least ten times. The J gene is TRBJ2-7, the V gene TRBV6-6; D might be TRBD1 or TRBD2, each matching 5 bases. The V and J ends lost 7 bases and 4 bases respectively, with 14 bases between them. CDR1 MNHNY and CDR2 SVGAGI come from the germline V gene (reference sequence). This CDR3 comprises 13 residues. The CDR3 reads CASNEQWGYEQYF. DNA of the CDR3: TGTGCCAGCAATGAACAGTGGGGGTACGAGCAGTACTTC.

This clonotype was seen a handful of times. The chain is built from TRBV29-1 and TRBJ2-7, with 7 bases identical to TRBD2. V lost 7 bases to trimming and J lost 7 bases; unmatched junction nucleotides: 16. The CDR3 sequence is 14 residues long. In germline, CDR1 is SQVTM, CDR2 ANQGSEA. As DNA, the CDR3 is TGCAGCGGCCTACTAGCGATTGGTTCGGAGGAGCAGTACTTC. This translates into CSGLLAIGSEEQYF.

This rearrangement joins TRBV28 to TRBJ1-1; maybe TRBD1 (6 bases). The V gene lost 5 bases and the J gene lost 7 bases, with 14 bases spanning the gap. Germline V lookup: CDR1 MDHEN, CDR2 SYDVKM. CDR3 length equals 13 residues. CDR3 amino acids: CASSQIYRVEAFF. The CDR3 DNA follows: TGTGCCAGCAGTCAAATATACAGGGTTGAAGCTTTCTTT. Full variable domain (missing parts from reference TRBV28 and TRBJ1-1): DVKVTQSSRYLVKRTGEKVFLECVQDMDHENMFWYRQDPGLGLRLIYFSYDVKMKEKGDIPEGYSVSREKKERFSLILESASTNQTSMYLCASSQIYRVEAFFGQGTRLTVV.

This chain connects TRBV19 to TRBJ2-3, with D perhaps matching TRBD2 (6 bases). The V gene lost 5 bases and the J gene lost 6 bases, with 15 bases spanning the gap. The CDR3 sequence is 14 residues long. Germline assignment: CDR1 LNHDA and CDR2 SQIVND (reference sequence). The CDR3 protein is CASSDGGVLDTQYF. CDR3 coding DNA: TGTGCCAGTAGTGATGGAGGGGTCCTGGATACGCAGTATTTT.

This clonotype was detected a few times. The chain uses TRBV6-5 and TRBJ1-2, with no clear D. The length of the CDR3 is 16 residues. The germline V gene has CDR1 MNHEY and CDR2 SVGAGI. Trimming stripped 4 bases from V and 2 bases from J, with 17 bases between. CDR3 sequence reads: CASSSLSRPGNYGYTF. CDR3 coding DNA: TGTGCCAGCAGTTCCCTTTCCCGACCGGGCAACTATGGCTACACCTTC.

V and J are TRBV29-1 and TRBJ1-2; no firm D call. This CDR3 has 14 amino acids. V shed 0 bases and J shed 1 base, with 9 bases lying between them. Germline CDR1 is SQVTM and CDR2 is ANQGSEA. CDR3 in DNA: TGCAGCGTTGAAGATCGGACGGTTAACTATGGCTACACCTTC. Its protein is CSVEDRTVNYGYTF.

On this clonotype: The CDR3 does not end in the conserved phenylalanine or tryptophan, so this is likely a read error. The J gene is TRBJ1-3, the V gene TRBV12-3 or TRBV12-4, with D maybe TRBD1 (5 bases). The CDR3 runs to 17 residues. With 3 bases removed from V and 3 bases from J, the gap between germline ends came to 18 bases. For the CDR3, the DNA is TGTGCCAGCAGTTTCCTCCTCACGGGGGTCGGTGGAAACACCATATATTAT. As protein: CASSFLLTGVGGNTIYY.

The chain couples TRBV6-6 to TRBJ1-1, with D unclear. V shed 7 bases and J shed 0 bases, with 9 bases lying between them. Germline V CDR1 and CDR2: MNHNY, SVGAGI (reference sequence). The CDR3 has 13 amino acids. The CDR3 sequence: CASILYLNTEAFF. In DNA, the CDR3 is TGTGCCAGCATCCTATATCTGAACACTGAAGCTTTCTTT.

This clonotype came up a few times. This chain uses TRBV6-1 with TRBJ2-2; 8 positions agree with TRBD1. V dropped 7 bases and J dropped 1; count of bases not matched to a gene: 5. The CDR3 totals 15 residues. CDR1 is MNHNS and CDR2 is SASEGT in the germline V gene. This CDR3 is CASIQDRGNTGELFF. The CDR3 nucleotides are TGTGCCAGCATTCAAGACAGGGGGAACACCGGGGAGCTGTTTTTT.

CDR3 residues: CASSPDREETQYF. The CDR3 DNA sequence: TGTGCCAGTAGCCCAGACAGGGAAGAGACCCAGTACTTC. V and J are TRBV19 and TRBJ2-5; 7 bases are a match to TRBD1. Germline V gene sequence: CDR1 LNHDA, CDR2 SQIVND (reference sequence). V lost 6 bases to trimming and J lost 3 bases; unmatched junction nucleotides: 4. The CDR3 has 13 residues.

To note about this clonotype: A much larger clone differs from this one at a single base, so this may be a read error. The chain links TRBV29-1 to TRBJ2-7, with D perhaps TRBD1 (6 bases). The CDR3 sequence is 12 residues long. Trimming pared 4 bases from V and 2 bases from J, leaving 9 bases between. CDR1 SQVTM and CDR2 ANQGSEA come from the germline V gene. DNA for the CDR3: TGCAGCGTTGGAGGACAGCCCTACGAGCAGTACTTC. This translates into CSVGGQPYEQYF.

This chain connects TRBV29-1 to TRBJ2-1; no clear D gene. This CDR3 has 12 residues. Trimming left V 4 bases short and J 6 bases short, with 10 bases between. In germline, CDR1 is SQVTM, CDR2 ANQGSEA. As DNA, the CDR3 is TGCAGCGTTGGCCACCAAGGCAATGAGCAGTTCTTC. It codes for CSVGHQGNEQFF.

The rearrangement links TRBV5-1 to TRBJ2-2, with TRBD1 matching 9 bases. V was clipped by 8 bases and J by 5 bases; unmatched bases: 13. Germline V gene data show CDR1 as SGHRS and CDR2 as YFSETQ. This CDR3 has 16 amino acids. CDR3 in amino acids: CASSSDGDRETGELFF. The CDR3 DNA is TGCGCCAGTTCCTCCGATGGGGACAGGGAAACCGGGGAGCTGTTTTTT.

This clonotype was seen at least ten times. V and J are TRBV4-2 and TRBJ1-6, with D perhaps matching TRBD1 (6 bases). V lost 2 bases, J lost 0 bases, and 14 bases lay in between. Germline values: CDR1 LGHNA, CDR2 YNFKEQ. The CDR3 has 18 amino acids. This chain's CDR3 is CASSQIQGPSSYNSPLHF. The CDR3 region has the DNA TGTGCCAGCAGCCAAATACAGGGACCGAGCTCCTATAATTCACCCCTCCACTTT.

Only a few counts were recorded for this clonotype. The chain recombines TRBV18 with TRBJ1-1; a possible D gene is TRBD1 (5 bases). This CDR3 comprises 13 residues. Deletions cut 8 bases from V and 3 bases from J, with 13 bases between. Germline V gene lookup returns CDR1 KGHSH and CDR2 LQKENI. The CDR3 DNA is TGTGCCAGCAGTCAGGGTTCGGACACTGAAGCTTTCTTT. It is translated as CASSQGSDTEAFF.

This clonotype was seen more than once but under ten times. This chain joins TRBV6-5 and TRBJ2-5; TRBD2 matches 16 bases. The CDR3 loop spans 18 amino acids. After removal of 5 bases from V and 5 bases from J, the junction contained 11 bases not matched to a gene. Germline V lookup: CDR1 MNHEY, CDR2 SVGAGI. The CDR3 reads CASSLAGTSGGVYETQYF. CDR3 in DNA: TGTGCCAGCAGTCTAGCCGGGACTAGCGGGGGGGTATATGAGACCCAGTACTTC.

Ten or more counts support this clonotype. This chain uses TRBV6-2 or TRBV6-3 with TRBJ2-2; TRBD1 matches 10 bases. The CDR3 covers 17 residues. Germline V lookup: CDR1 MNHEY, CDR2 SVGEGT. With V trimmed by 4 bases and J by 0 bases, 5 bases remained unmatched. The CDR3 DNA sequence: TGTGCCAGCAGTTCTAGACAGGGGGCGCCGAACACCGGGGAGCTGTTTTTT. Translating it yields CASSSRQGAPNTGELFF.

Here the CDR3 reads CSARVTAYEQYF. CDR3 DNA sequence: TGCAGTGCTAGAGTAACGGCCTACGAGCAGTACTTC. V and J are TRBV20-1 and TRBJ2-7; D is undetermined. The CDR3 has 12 residues. V lost 1 base to trimming and J lost 2 bases, with 6 bases between them. The germline gives CDR1 DFQATT, CDR2 SNEGSKA (reference sequence).